This entry lists 30 T cell receptor beta chains sequenced from one sample in a study of siplizumab effects on memory and regulatory T cells. Clones were sequenced by immunoSEQ multiplex PCR, and TCRdb holds only the in-frame ones, with some missing. The sample gives tens of thousands of clones, over 75% of which show up once; over 1.5% is in the top ten. The sample consisted of Tregs sorted from blood. Receptor source: a human donor in good health.

This chain connects TRBV4-2 to TRBJ2-6, with TRBD1 as a possible D gene (6 bases). V lost 3 bases, J lost 0 bases, and 18 bases lay in between. The CDR3 extends over 19 amino acids. CDR1 and CDR2 from the germline V gene are LGHNA and YNFKEQ. The CDR3 sequence is CASSQLRQVSHSGANVLTF. The CDR3 DNA reads TGTGCCAGCAGCCAGCTCAGACAGGTGTCCCACTCTGGGGCCAACGTCCTGACTTTC.

The chain recombines TRBV11-2 with TRBJ2-7, with D unclear. The length of the CDR3 is 13 residues. Trimming left V 5 bases short and J 2 bases short, with 10 bases between. Germline V gene data show CDR1 as SGHAT and CDR2 as FQNNGV. The CDR3 DNA reads TGTGCCAGCAGCCCCATGCTAACCTACGAGCAGTACTTC. This encodes CASSPMLTYEQYF.

The gene calls are TRBV29-1 and TRBJ1-4; perhaps TRBD1 as D (6 bases). CDR3 length: 15 amino acids. The V gene's germline CDR1 is SQVTM and CDR2 ANQGSEA. The ends were cut back, 6 bases at V and 3 bases at J, with 17 bases in the middle. The CDR3 DNA is TGCAGCGTCGGTGAGACAGGCGTTGCTAATGAAAAACTGTTTTTT. Residues: CSVGETGVANEKLFF.

V gene TRBV20-1 combines with J gene TRBJ2-7, with no clear D. This CDR3 spans 11 amino acids. CDR1 DFQATT and CDR2 SNEGSKA come from the germline V gene (reference sequence). V shed 0 bases and J shed 3 bases, with 3 bases lying between them. The CDR3 sequence: CSARDNYEQYF. Written as DNA, the CDR3 is TGCAGTGCTAGAGATAACTACGAGCAGTACTTC.

The chain recombines TRBV7-3 with TRBJ2-3, with D perhaps matching TRBD1 (6 bases). The germline V gene has CDR1 SGHTA and CDR2 FQGTGA. The CDR3 is made up of 14 amino acids. Trimming took 5 bases from V and 0 from J, leaving 9 bases between them. The CDR3, as DNA: TGTGCCAGCAGCCCAGGACAGAGCACAGATACGCAGTATTTT. Residues: CASSPGQSTDTQYF. Based on the CDR3 plus reference TRBV7-3 and TRBJ2-3, the full variable domain is GAGVSQTPSNKVTEKGKYVELRCDPISGHTALYWYRQSLGQGPEFLIYFQGTGAADDSGLPNDRFFAVRPEGSVSTLKIQRTERGDSAVYLCASSPGQSTDTQYFGPGTRLTVL.

Concerning this clone: The junction departs from the called germline gene at one end, perhaps through a read error. CDR3 in DNA: TGTGCCAGCAGGGAAGGGACAGGGGGACCCTACGAGCAGTACTTC. This gives the protein CASREGTGGPYEQYF. The V call is TRBV2, the J call TRBJ2-7; 11 nucleotides agree with TRBD1. There are 15 residues in the CDR3. Germline V gives CDR1 SNHLY, CDR2 FYNNEI.

The genes are TRBV6-6 and TRBJ2-2; 10 bases fit TRBD1. Germline CDR1 reads MNHNY; CDR2 reads SVGAGI (reference sequence). There are 15 residues in the CDR3. Trimming at V came to 6 bases and at J to 4 bases, leaving 5 bases not matched to a gene. CDR3 in amino acids: CASRRRDRGTGELFF. In nucleotides, the CDR3 is TGTGCCAGCAGACGCCGGGACAGGGGCACCGGGGAGCTGTTTTTT.

The rearrangement links TRBV19 to TRBJ1-5, with 9 bases fitting TRBD1. Germline-derived CDR1 and CDR2 are LNHDA and SQIVND (reference sequence). CDR3 length equals 14 residues. V lost 6 bases and J lost 6; bases outside the gene matches: 6. CDR3 sequence: CASRTGTGSQPQHF. The DNA for the CDR3 is TGTGCCAGTAGGACCGGGACAGGGAGTCAGCCCCAGCATTTT.

The CDR3 reads CSALRGDVLTF. In nucleotides, the CDR3 is TGCAGTGCCCTTAGGGGGGACGTCCTGACTTTC. V gene TRBV20-1 combines with J gene TRBJ2-6; D tentatively reads TRBD1 or TRBD2 (6 bases each). The CDR3 spans 11 residues. In germline, CDR1 is DFQATT, CDR2 SNEGSKA (reference sequence). Trimming took 6 bases from V and 11 from J, leaving 11 bases between them.

V is TRBV5-1 and J is TRBJ2-3; TRBD1 is a possible D gene (5 bases). CDR3 size: 16 residues. V was clipped by 1 base and J by 0 bases, with 12 bases between them. Looked up from germline, CDR1 is SGHRS and CDR2 is YFSETQ. CDR3 sequence reads: CASSLQGSSSTDTQYF. CDR3 DNA: TGCGCCAGCAGCTTGCAGGGATCTTCTAGCACAGATACGCAGTATTTT.

In its sample, this clone was seen once. The chain joins TRBV4-2 to TRBJ2-3, with D perhaps TRBD2 (6 bases). V lost 4 bases and J lost 5, with 10 bases in between. This CDR3 has 13 amino acids. CDR1 LGHNA and CDR2 YNFKEQ come from the germline V gene. CDR3 DNA sequence: TGTGCCAGCAGCCGCCGGAGGGGAGATACGCAGTATTTT. This sequence encodes CASSRRRGDTQYF.

The chain couples TRBV25-1 to TRBJ2-2, with TRBD1 as a possible D gene (5 bases). Trimming left V 5 bases short and J 2 bases short, with 12 bases between. The CDR3 covers 15 residues. Germline V gives CDR1 MGHDK, CDR2 SYGVNS. In nucleotides, the CDR3 is TGTGCCAGCAGTCTCCTGGGGCTAAACACCGGGGAGCTGTTTTTT. Translating it yields CASSLLGLNTGELFF.

This chain connects TRBV6-1 to TRBJ1-1, with 8 bases that match TRBD1. CDR3 length: 15 amino acids. Unmatched junction bases numbered 15, after V lost 8 bases and J lost 7 bases. Germline V gene sequence: CDR1 MNHNS, CDR2 SASEGT. CDR3 bases: TGTGCCAGCTCGGGGGACAGGTGGGTGGATCTTGAAGCTTTCTTT. As protein: CASSGDRWVDLEAFF.

The chain has TRBV7-8 and TRBJ1-2, with D uncertain. V lost 5 bases to trimming and J lost 8 bases, with 21 bases between them. Germline assignment: CDR1 SGHVS and CDR2 FQNEAQ. The CDR3 extends over 15 amino acids. CDR3 residues: CASSIGYSSPRGYTF. CDR3 nucleotide sequence: TGTGCCAGCAGCATAGGGTATTCCTCCCCTCGGGGCTACACCTTC.

This clone was picked up a small number of times. The chain carries TRBV5-1 and TRBJ2-5; 9 bases align to TRBD2. The CDR3 covers 17 residues. Germline loops: CDR1 SGHRS, CDR2 YFSETQ. V lost 4 bases, J lost 1 base, and 11 bases stayed unmatched. CDR3 DNA sequence: TGCGCCAGCAGCCGAATGCCGGCGGGAGGGCGCCAAGAGACCCAGTACTTC. This translates into CASSRMPAGGRQETQYF.

Written as DNA, the CDR3 is TGTGCCAGCAGCTTAAAGGGACAGAACTACAATGAGCAGTTCTTC. Protein sequence: CASSLKGQNYNEQFF. This chain uses TRBV7-2 with TRBJ2-1; the match to TRBD1 covers 7 bases. V trimming: 2 bases; J trimming: 3 bases; junction bases outside the gene matches: 4. CDR3 length: 15 amino acids. Germline CDR1 reads SGHTA; CDR2 reads FQGNSA.

The chain links TRBV7-2 to TRBJ1-5, with TRBD1 as a possible D gene (5 bases). Germline CDR1 is SGHTA and CDR2 is FQGNSA. The CDR3 has 14 amino acids. The V end lost 2 bases, the J end lost 5 bases, and 10 bases lay between the germline ends. Written as DNA, the CDR3 is TGTGCCAGCAGCTTATGGCGGGGGGATCAGCCCCAGCATTTT. This sequence encodes CASSLWRGDQPQHF.

The gene calls are TRBV7-9 and TRBJ2-5, with D hard to call. The CDR3 extends over 11 amino acids. Germline lookup yields CDR1 SEHNR and CDR2 FQNEAQ (reference sequence). V lost 3 bases, J lost 5 bases, and 4 bases lay in between. The CDR3 coding sequence is TGTGCCAGCAGCTTGTGGGAGACCCAGTACTTC. Translating gives CASSLWETQYF.

CDR3 residues: CASSPPLYEQYF. The CDR3 DNA follows: TGTGCCAGCTCACCCCCCTTATACGAGCAGTACTTC. The chain has TRBV18 and TRBJ2-7; the D is unclear. Germline CDR1 is KGHSH and CDR2 is LQKENI. The CDR3 is 12 residues long. Trimming removed 3 bases from V and 4 bases from J, with 7 bases in between.

The CDR3 region has the DNA TGTGCCAGCAGTCCCGTCGGGAGGAAGAACACCGGGGAGCTGTTTTTT. It yields the protein CASSPVGRKNTGELFF. This chain connects TRBV2 to TRBJ2-2; 7 bases agree with TRBD2. The CDR3 is 16 amino acids. Germline V gene data show CDR1 as SNHLY and CDR2 as FYNNEI. The V segment lost 5 bases and the J segment 1 base; nucleotides outside the gene matches: 7.

CDR3 DNA: TGTGCCGTCGGTCCGCGGAACACTGAAGCTTTCTTT. It encodes CAVGPRNTEAFF. The chain carries TRBV10-3 and TRBJ1-1, with no clear D. This CDR3 region has 12 residues. V was pared by 11 bases and J by 1 base, with 11 bases between. Germline assignment: CDR1 ENHRY and CDR2 SYGVKD.

The chain uses TRBV30 and TRBJ1-5; D is ambiguous. CDR1 is GTSNPN, CDR2 SVGIG, per germline (reference sequence). The CDR3 covers 14 residues. The V end lost 0 bases, the J end lost 5 bases, and 11 bases lay between the germline ends. CDR3 nucleotide sequence: TGTGCCTGGAGTGTCGCAGTTCGCCATCAGCCCCAGCATTTT. It specifies CAWSVAVRHQPQHF.

V usage is TRBV5-4 and J usage is TRBJ1-6, with D unclear. Trimming pared 5 bases from V and 7 bases from J, leaving 16 bases between. CDR3 size: 15 residues. Germline loops: CDR1 SGHNT, CDR2 YYREEE (reference sequence). CDR3 DNA sequence: TGTGCCAGCAGTTCGGGGAAAAGTGGCAATTCACCCCTCCACTTT. This gives the protein CASSSGKSGNSPLHF. Based on the CDR3 plus reference TRBV5-4 and TRBJ1-6, the full variable domain is ETGVTQSPTHLIKTRGQQVTLRCSSQSGHNTVSWYQQALGQGPQFIFQYYREEENGRGNFPPRFSGLQFPNYSSELNVNALELDDSALYLCASSSGKSGNSPLHFGNGTRLTVT.

The DNA for the CDR3 is TGTGCCAGCAGCGAGCGTTCCTACAATGAGCAGTTCTTC. This translates into CASSERSYNEQFF. V gene TRBV7-2 combines with J gene TRBJ2-1; D remains ambiguous. CDR3 length: 13 amino acids. The V gene's germline CDR1 is SGHTA and CDR2 FQGNSA. Trimming took 5 bases from V and 1 from J, leaving 6 bases between them.

V and J are TRBV10-2 and TRBJ2-7, with D perhaps TRBD2 (5 bases). The length of the CDR3 is 12 residues. Germline V gene data show CDR1 as WSHSY and CDR2 as SAAADI. Trimming removed 7 bases at V and 3 bases at J, with 10 bases between. CDR3 DNA: TGCGCCAGCACTGACTACTACTACGAGCAGTACTTC. Its translation: CASTDYYYEQYF.

A single count supports this clone. The chain joins TRBV28 to TRBJ2-1; 8 bases align to TRBD2. This CDR3 is built from 13 residues. Losses at the gene ends were 5 bases for V and 8 bases for J; bases not matched to a gene: 5. CDR1 and CDR2 from the germline V gene are MDHEN and SYDVKM. In nucleotides, the CDR3 is TGTGCCAGCAGTCTAAGCGGGAGCTATGAGCAGTTCTTC. This codes for CASSLSGSYEQFF.

The chain recombines TRBV18 with TRBJ2-3, with D unclear. The V gene lost 3 bases and the J gene lost 6 bases, with 4 bases spanning the gap. This CDR3 spans 11 amino acids. Germline loops: CDR1 KGHSH, CDR2 LQKENI. CDR3 sequence reads: CASSPGDTQYF. The CDR3, as DNA: TGTGCCAGCTCACCGGGGGATACGCAGTATTTT.

The chain links TRBV6-1 to TRBJ1-2; D ambiguous. The CDR3 length is 15 residues. V shed 4 bases and J shed 3 bases, with 15 bases lying between them. CDR1 and CDR2 from the germline V gene are MNHNS and SASEGT. For the CDR3, the DNA is TGTGCCAGCAGTGCCAAACCCCCCACATACTATGGCTACACCTTC. Translated, it gives CASSAKPPTYYGYTF.

This clone was observed a single time. The rearrangement uses TRBV10-3 and TRBJ1-1, with TRBD1 matching 11 bases. The CDR3 runs 17 residues. V trimming: 0 bases; J trimming: 3 bases; junction bases outside the gene matches: 6. Germline values: CDR1 ENHRY, CDR2 SYGVKD. The CDR3 loop reads CAISESDRGRRDTEAFF. The DNA of the CDR3 is TGTGCCATCAGTGAGTCGGACAGGGGGCGCAGGGACACTGAAGCTTTCTTT.

The V gene is TRBV9, the J gene TRBJ2-3; D gene uncertain. Trimming stripped 0 bases from V and 5 bases from J, with 7 bases between. Germline CDR1 and CDR2: SGDLS and YYNGEE. This CDR3 has 13 residues. CDR3 region: CASSVGRGDTQYF. The CDR3 nucleotides read TGTGCCAGCAGCGTAGGTCGAGGAGATACGCAGTATTTT.